This T cell receptor (beta chain) was retrieved from a study of chemoradiotherapy in HPV16-positive cancers. Study-level information: Candidate HPV-specific clones and shared TCR motifs came from a couple of HPV16-positive patients.

CDR1 WSHSY and CDR2 SAAADI come from the germline V gene. The CDR3 is 13 amino acids. Trimming took off 3 bases at V and 7 bases at J, with 7 bases between the two ends. A few counts support this clone. Antigen: not known. Study findings and constraints: HPV-responsive T-cell expansion during chemoradiotherapy was linked to improved recurrence-free survival in HPV16-positive patients.

Data came from immunoSEQ multiplex PCR; TCRdb stores just in-frame clones and leaves some out. The sample holds under 6,500 clones, around 83% seen once. Sample: tumor tissue, taken from a patient who underwent chemoradiotherapy. The genes are TRBV10-2 and TRBJ1-6; D may be TRBD1 (5 bases). The sequence derives from a human donor with HPV-associated anogenital cancer. The CDR3 protein is CASSDRENSPLHF. CDR3 sequence (DNA): TGCGCCAGCAGTGACAGGGAGAATTCACCCCTCCACTTT.